Only a few counts were recorded for the clone carrying this T cell receptor (beta chain). Researchers amplified the TCR beta CDR3 regions from RNA transcripts. HTBI primers drove first-round RT-PCR of the TCR CDR3. TCRdb passed the multiplex PCR reads through MiXCR, listing each CDR3 protein once. Of about 660,000 distinct CDR3 sequences listed, over 40% were seen once; the top ten hold 6.5% to 9%. The sample belongs to a study of T cells in Graves' hyperthyroidism and ophthalmopathy. The germline V gene has CDR1 SNHLY and CDR2 FYNNEI. This CDR3 contains 14 residues. The J segment lost 2 bases and the V segment lost 5 bases, leaving 4 bases of the junction unmatched.

The specimen was peripheral blood or thyroid tissue (not recorded which). The rearrangement joins TRBV2 to TRBJ1-2, with 8 bases identical to TRBD1. The sequence was obtained from an adult man with Graves' disease, either hyperthyroidism or ophthalmopathy (not recorded which). The CDR3 spells CASSRTGLNYGYTF. CDR3 nucleotides: TGTGCCAGCAGTCGGACAGGGTTGAACTATGGCTACACCTTC.